Listed below are T cell receptor beta chains from one sample, sequenced in a study of shared clonotypes between healthy human individuals. Sequenced by immunoSEQ multiplex PCR; TCRdb stores in-frame clones only, minus some. Of approximately 1.1 million clones detected, 75% to 85% appear once; the ten largest clones hold under 0.6%. Sequencing was carried out using memory CD4+ T cells from PBMCs. Every receptor here comes from a man in his late teens or twenties in good health. Some clones in this sample may be carry-over from other donors' samples. Each CDR3 is given with its conserved first and last residue. The order of the fields is J gene, D gene, clone size, V gene, CDR3 protein, CDR3 DNA. The D gene is left open where the match is weak. Some rows have no size entry. The others give once, few or many, or a class for an expanded clone.

j_gene: TRBJ2-5
d_gene: -
abundance: -
v_gene: TRBV7-3
CDR3aa: CASSPEPSLFETQYF
CDR3nt: TGTGCCAGCAGCCCAGAGCCCTCGTTGTTCGAGACCCAGTACTTC

j_gene: TRBJ1-4
d_gene: -
abundance: -
v_gene: TRBV5-1
CDR3aa: CASSLRGSGEKLFF
CDR3nt: TGCGCCAGCAGCTTGAGGGGAAGCGGAGAAAAACTGTTTTTT

j_gene: TRBJ1-5
d_gene: -
abundance: -
v_gene: TRBV28
CDR3aa: CASSRSPGQPQHF
CDR3nt: TGTGCCAGCAGCCGCTCTCCCGGGCAGCCCCAGCATTTT

j_gene: TRBJ2-5
d_gene: -
abundance: -
v_gene: TRBV6-6
CDR3aa: CASSYSPGTGQETQYF
CDR3nt: TGTGCCAGCAGTTACTCGCCAGGGACCGGACAAGAGACCCAGTACTTC

j_gene: TRBJ2-7
d_gene: TRBD2
abundance: -
v_gene: TRBV4-2
CDR3aa: CASSLRGSGRAYEQYF
CDR3nt: TGTGCCAGCAGCCTGCGGGGTAGCGGGAGGGCGTACGAGCAGTACTTC

j_gene: TRBJ2-1
d_gene: -
abundance: -
v_gene: TRBV18
CDR3aa: CASSPPGRSSRPYNEQFF
CDR3nt: TGTGCCAGCTCACCACCGGGCCGATCGAGCAGACCCTACAATGAGCAGTTCTTC

j_gene: TRBJ1-5
d_gene: TRBD1
abundance: -
v_gene: TRBV28
CDR3aa: CASSLGGQGNQPQHF
CDR3nt: TGTGCCAGCAGTTTGGGAGGACAGGGCAATCAGCCCCAGCATTTT

j_gene: TRBJ2-7
d_gene: TRBD2
abundance: few
v_gene: TRBV28
CDR3aa: CASRGTSDHYEQYF
CDR3nt: TGTGCCAGCAGGGGGACTAGCGACCACTACGAGCAGTACTTC

j_gene: TRBJ2-2
d_gene: -
abundance: -
v_gene: TRBV18
CDR3aa: CASSPGPGELFF
CDR3nt: TGTGCCAGCTCACCAGGGCCCGGGGAGCTGTTTTTT

j_gene: TRBJ2-1
d_gene: TRBD2
abundance: -
v_gene: TRBV9
CDR3aa: CASSVRTSGSGEQFF
CDR3nt: TGTGCCAGCAGCGTGAGGACTAGCGGGAGTGGGGAGCAGTTCTTC

j_gene: TRBJ1-5
d_gene: TRBD1
abundance: few
v_gene: TRBV6-1
CDR3aa: CASRRVTGVNQPQHF
CDR3nt: TGTGCCAGCAGGAGAGTGACAGGGGTCAATCAGCCCCAGCATTTT

j_gene: TRBJ2-7
d_gene: TRBD1
abundance: -
v_gene: TRBV28
CDR3aa: CASVIQGESREQYF
CDR3nt: TGTGCCAGCGTAATACAGGGGGAATCTCGTGAGCAGTACTTC

j_gene: TRBJ2-7
d_gene: TRBD1
abundance: -
v_gene: TRBV5-1
CDR3aa: CASSLSTGGIYEQYF
CDR3nt: TGCGCCAGCAGCTTAAGCACAGGGGGCATCTACGAGCAGTACTTC

j_gene: TRBJ2-7
d_gene: -
abundance: -
v_gene: TRBV6-5
CDR3aa: CASRGRTYEQYF
CDR3nt: TGTGCCAGCAGGGGGCGAACCTACGAGCAGTACTTC

j_gene: TRBJ2-1
d_gene: -
abundance: -
v_gene: TRBV14
CDR3aa: CASSQPLGDRRTYNEQFF
CDR3nt: TGTGCCAGCAGCCAACCGTTAGGGGACCGACGAACCTACAATGAGCAGTTCTTC

j_gene: TRBJ2-1
d_gene: TRBD1
abundance: -
v_gene: TRBV6-5
CDR3aa: CASSYSNRGLYNEQFF
CDR3nt: TGTGCCAGCAGTTACTCCAACAGGGGGCTATACAATGAGCAGTTCTTC

j_gene: TRBJ1-1
d_gene: -
abundance: -
v_gene: TRBV28
CDR3aa: CASRLTNTEAFF
CDR3nt: TGTGCCAGCAGACTAACGAACACTGAAGCTTTCTTT

j_gene: TRBJ2-7
d_gene: -
abundance: -
v_gene: TRBV5-5
CDR3aa: CASGPREPPLYEQYF
CDR3nt: TGTGCCAGCGGCCCGCGGGAACCTCCTCTCTACGAGCAGTACTTC

j_gene: TRBJ2-7
d_gene: -
abundance: few
v_gene: TRBV9
CDR3aa: CASSLGVGKPYEQYF
CDR3nt: TGTGCCAGCAGCCTGGGGGTCGGGAAGCCCTACGAGCAGTACTTC

j_gene: TRBJ2-7
d_gene: TRBD2
abundance: -
v_gene: TRBV7-2
CDR3aa: CASSPDSGMYEQYF
CDR3nt: TGTGCCAGCAGCCCTGATAGCGGGATGTACGAGCAGTACTTC

j_gene: TRBJ2-2
d_gene: -
abundance: -
v_gene: TRBV2
CDR3aa: CASKAGTTNTGELFF
CDR3nt: TGTGCCAGTAAGGCGGGAACGACGAACACCGGGGAGCTGTTTTTT

j_gene: TRBJ2-2
d_gene: TRBD2
abundance: -
v_gene: TRBV2
CDR3aa: CASSEEEPRGSSGLTGELFF
CDR3nt: TGTGCCAGCAGTGAAGAAGAGCCTAGGGGGTCTAGCGGGTTGACCGGGGAGCTGTTTTTT